The present T cell receptor beta chain was sequenced within a study of blood T cell repertoires in COVID-19. Overall study: Spain, Italy and the United States supplied samples that represented acute and convalescent COVID-19. Nucleic acid was either cDNA or gDNA, and it came from T cells, B-cell-depleted T cells, or PBMCs.

As originally analysed: Amplified reference gene primers provided the basis for estimating nucleated cell counts. TCRdb keeps only in-frame clones here, not all; method: immunoSEQ multiplex PCR. That table supplies the V and J calls and clone size; D and trimming were determined from the DNA. The repertoire has around 100,000 clones, 88% of them found once; the top ten carry approximately 3.5%. The source material was peripheral blood. The clonotype originates from a human donor in a cohort sampled during active COVID-19.

The CDR3 region has the DNA TGTGCCTGGAGTGTACTAGCGTCCCCCTACGAGCAGTACTTC. Translation gives CAWSVLASPYEQYF. The rearrangement uses TRBV30 and TRBJ2-7; 7 nucleotides line up with TRBD2. The CDR3 is made up of 14 amino acids. Germline trimming cut 0 bases from V and 2 bases from J; bases unmatched to any gene: 4. From germline, CDR1 is GTSNPN and CDR2 SVGIG (reference sequence).